A single sample is the source of the 29 T cell receptor beta chains below, sequenced in a study of beta chain features in type 1 diabetes. Reverse transcribing all isolated RNA meant expressed TCRB transcripts were sequenced. TCRdb's copy holds only in-frame clones and misses some; the assay was immunoSEQ multiplex PCR. The repertoire includes a few hundred thousand clones, 25% to 35% of them detected once, and around 4% sits in the top ten. Sequences were obtained from central memory CD4+ T cells from blood. The receptors were sampled from a man aged 25 to 40 in good health.

This clone appeared a few times. The chain recombines TRBV7-2 with TRBJ2-7; D gene unclear. V shed 4 bases and J shed 6 bases, with 7 bases lying between them. Germline CDR1 is SGHTA and CDR2 is FQGNSA. CDR3 length equals 11 residues. The CDR3 DNA sequence: TGTGCCAGCAGCTCTATCGGCGAGCAGTACTTC. Translating gives CASSSIGEQYF.

On this clone: This sequence may be a read error, since a much larger clone differs from it by one base. The identical CDR3 is also encoded by other nucleotide sequences in the sample. The rearrangement links TRBV10-3 to TRBJ2-7, with a weak D call TRBD1 (5 bases). V was trimmed by 5 bases and J by 3 bases, leaving 8 bases between them. Per the germline V gene, CDR1 is ENHRY and CDR2 is SYGVKD. CDR3 length equals 12 residues. CDR3 sequence (DNA): TGTGCCATCAGTCCAGGGCTCTACGAGCAGTACTTC. The encoded protein is CAISPGLYEQYF.

This clone was seen only a few times. The J gene is TRBJ2-1, the V gene TRBV5-6, with D perhaps matching TRBD1 (6 bases). The CDR3 totals 14 residues. Trimming removed 4 bases from V and 7 bases from J, with 15 bases in between. Germline lookup yields CDR1 SGHDT and CDR2 YYEEEE. The CDR3 nucleotides are TGTGCCAGCAGCATCCCGACAGGTCGGAATGAGCAGTTCTTC. This encodes CASSIPTGRNEQFF. Using reference TRBV5-6 and TRBJ2-1 for the parts outside the CDR3, the full variable domain is DAGVTQSPTHLIKTRGQQVTLRCSPKSGHDTVSWYQQALGQGPQFIFQYYEEEERQRGNFPDRFSGHQFPNYSSELNVNALLLGDSALYLCASSIPTGRNEQFFGPGTRLTVL.

The gene calls are TRBV29-1 and TRBJ2-5; D gene ambiguous. V was trimmed by 2 bases and J by 5 bases, leaving 12 bases between them. Per germline, CDR1 SQVTM and CDR2 ANQGSEA. The CDR3 length is 13 residues. Here the CDR3 DNA reads TGCAGCGTTGAACCTCCGACCGAGGAGACCCAGTACTTC. Translating gives CSVEPPTEETQYF.

This chain links TRBV30 with TRBJ2-1; 9 bases are shared with TRBD2. The CDR3 sequence is 14 residues long. Germline-derived CDR1 and CDR2 are GTSNPN and SVGIG (reference sequence). V trimming: 3 bases; J trimming: 6 bases; junction bases outside the gene matches: 6. CDR3 sequence (DNA): TGTGCCTGGAGAAGCGGGAGGCACTCCAATGAGCAGTTCTTC. Encoded protein: CAWRSGRHSNEQFF. The full variable domain, rest sourced from reference TRBV30 and TRBJ2-1, is SQTIHQWPATLVQPVGSPLSLECTVEGTSNPNLYWYRQAAGRGLQLLFYSVGIGQISSEVPQNLSASRPQDRQFILSSKKLLLSDSGFYLCAWRSGRHSNEQFFGPGTRLTVL.

As concerns this clone: The sample holds other DNA sequences that translate to the same CDR3. V gene TRBV29-1 combines with J gene TRBJ2-7; no reliable D call. Germline CDR1 reads SQVTM; CDR2 reads ANQGSEA. CDR3 length: 11 residues. Between the trimmed V and J ends, which lost 7 bases and 5 bases, there was a span of 12 bases. The CDR3 is CSAEVANEQYF. The DNA of the CDR3 is TGCAGCGCTGAGGTGGCGAACGAGCAGTACTTC.

This clone was observed a handful of times. The chain employs TRBV7-2 and TRBJ2-3, with D unclear. The CDR3 length is 13 residues. Germline CDR1 reads SGHTA; CDR2 reads FQGNSA. V dropped 0 bases and J dropped 6 bases, with 7 bases sitting between them. In DNA form, the CDR3 reads TGTGCCAGCAGCTTAGCGGTTTCGGATACGCAGTATTTT. It is translated as CASSLAVSDTQYF.

This clone was recorded many times. The chain carries TRBV25-1 and TRBJ2-7, with 8 bases identical to TRBD1. V lost 5 bases, J lost 3 bases, and 6 bases stayed unmatched. CDR3 length equals 14 residues. Per the germline V gene, CDR1 is MGHDK and CDR2 is SYGVNS. CDR3 nucleotide sequence: TGTGCCAGCAGTAGGACAGGGTGGGGCTACGAGCAGTACTTC. Encoded protein: CASSRTGWGYEQYF.

Worth noting for this clone: At the DNA level, this CDR3 is encoded by other sequences in the same sample as well. This CDR3 is CASSLLENEQFF. The CDR3 DNA is TGCGCCAGCAGCTTGCTGGAAAATGAGCAGTTCTTC. This chain uses TRBV5-1 with TRBJ2-1; unclear D gene. CDR1 and CDR2 (germline): SGHRS, YFSETQ. The CDR3 is 12 residues long. V lost 1 base, J lost 7 bases, and 6 bases lay in between.

In regard to this clone: Other DNA sequences from this sample encode an identical CDR3 as well. The chain joins TRBV9 to TRBJ2-3; 10 bases match TRBD1. CDR3 length: 17 amino acids. The germline CDR1 and CDR2 sequences are SGDLS and YYNGEE. Trimming removed 0 bases from V and 0 bases from J; junction bases left unmatched: 4. The CDR3 sequence is CASSVEGQGLSTDTQYF. In nucleotides, the CDR3 is TGTGCCAGCAGCGTAGAGGGACAGGGGCTGAGCACAGATACGCAGTATTTT.

In this sample, this clone turned up a few times. Other DNA sequences from this sample encode an identical CDR3 as well. CDR3 sequence reads: CSVDRVGTEAFF. Here the CDR3 DNA reads TGCAGCGTTGACAGGGTCGGAACTGAAGCTTTCTTT. J is TRBJ1-1 and V is TRBV29-1, with TRBD1 as a possible D gene (5 bases). With 3 bases removed from V and 5 bases from J, the gap between germline ends came to 10 bases. CDR1 is SQVTM, CDR2 ANQGSEA, per germline. This CDR3 region has 12 residues.

This clone was seen a handful of times. The chain employs TRBV2 and TRBJ2-3; TRBD2 matches 7 bases. J gave up 6 bases and V 3 bases, and 6 bases lay outside the gene matches. In germline, CDR1 is SNHLY, CDR2 FYNNEI. The CDR3 is made up of 14 amino acids. The CDR3 sequence is CASSDASGADTQYF. In DNA, the CDR3 is TGTGCCAGCAGTGACGCCAGCGGGGCCGATACGCAGTATTTT.

This clone was seen more than once but under ten times. This CDR3 is also generated by other DNA sequences in the sample. V and J are TRBV6-5 and TRBJ2-3; D is ambiguous. Germline CDR1 is MNHEY and CDR2 is SVGAGI. The CDR3 sequence is 11 residues long. V lost 5 bases, J lost 6 bases, and 6 bases lay in between. The CDR3 bases are TGTGCCAGCAGTACCAGGGATACGCAGTATTTT. It specifies CASSTRDTQYF.

The rearrangement joins TRBV29-1 to TRBJ2-3; 9 positions agree with TRBD2. V trimming: 1 base; J trimming: 4 bases; junction bases outside the gene matches: 6. Germline CDR1 reads SQVTM; CDR2 reads ANQGSEA. CDR3 size: 15 residues. This CDR3 reads CSVEGSGRGSDTQYF. The CDR3 DNA follows: TGCAGCGTTGAAGGTAGCGGGAGAGGGTCAGATACGCAGTATTTT.

On this clone itself: Compared with germline, one end of the junction differs, possibly owing to a read error. The chain is built from TRBV10-3 and TRBJ2-7, with D maybe TRBD2 (5 bases). Germline assignment: CDR1 ENHRY and CDR2 SYGVKD. The CDR3 has 12 amino acids. CDR3 sequence: CAISETGYDQYF. CDR3 nucleotide sequence: TGTGCCATCAGTGAAACGGGGTACGACCAGTACTTC.

This clone was seen a few times. J is TRBJ1-5 and V is TRBV28; 8 positions agree with TRBD1. The V gene end was trimmed by 5 bases and the J gene end by 3 bases; junction bases not matched to a gene: 3. The CDR3 covers 14 residues. Germline V CDR1 and CDR2: MDHEN, SYDVKM. Here the CDR3 reads CASSAGQDNQPQHF. In DNA, the CDR3 is TGTGCCAGCAGTGCGGGACAGGACAATCAGCCCCAGCATTTT.

The rearrangement uses TRBV5-1 and TRBJ2-6; TRBD2 might be the D (5 bases). This CDR3 spans 15 amino acids. V gave up 3 bases and J gave up 2 bases, with 9 bases separating them. CDR1 is SGHRS, CDR2 YFSETQ, per germline. CDR3 residues: CASSSDGAGANVLTF. The CDR3, as DNA: TGCGCCAGCAGCTCAGACGGGGCTGGGGCCAACGTCCTGACTTTC. Filled out from reference TRBV5-1 and TRBJ2-6, the complete variable domain reads KAGVTQTPRYLIKTRGQQVTLSCSPISGHRSVSWYQQTPGQGLQFLFEYFSETQRNKGNFPGRFSGRQFSNSRSEMNVSTLELGDSALYLCASSSDGAGANVLTFGAGSRLTVL.

The sample holds a few counts of this clone. The chain links TRBV27 to TRBJ2-3; D might be TRBD2 (6 bases). This CDR3 spans 15 amino acids. The germline V gene encodes CDR1 MNHEY and CDR2 SMNVEV (reference sequence). V shed 8 bases and J shed 1 base, with 16 bases lying between them. The CDR3: CASDRGSGGTDTQYF. The CDR3, as DNA: TGTGCCAGCGACCGGGGTAGCGGAGGCACAGATACGCAGTATTTT.

This chain connects TRBV27 to TRBJ2-5; the D is unclear. The CDR3 runs to 15 residues. V shed 5 bases and J shed 4 bases, with 17 bases lying between them. Looked up from germline, CDR1 is MNHEY and CDR2 is SMNVEV (reference sequence). The CDR3 DNA follows: TGTGCCAGCAGTCCAATCAAGAATGGGATAGAGACCCAGTACTTC. This translates into CASSPIKNGIETQYF.

The chain uses TRBV11-3 and TRBJ2-4, with no clear D. The CDR3 is made up of 13 amino acids. Germline assignment: CDR1 SGHNT and CDR2 YENEEA. V dropped 4 bases and J dropped 8 bases, with 12 bases sitting between them. In nucleotides, the CDR3 is TGTGCCAGCAGCTCCGATCAGACCGACATTCAGTACTTC. Translation gives CASSSDQTDIQYF. Based on the CDR3 plus reference TRBV11-3 and TRBJ2-4, the full variable domain is EAGVVQSPRYKIIEKKQPVAFWCNPISGHNTLYWYLQNLGQGPELLIRYENEEAVDDSQLPKDRFSAERLKGVDSTLKIQPAELGDSAVYLCASSSDQTDIQYFGAGTRLSVL.

The CDR3: CASRLAQGAVNTGELFF. The CDR3 DNA sequence: TGTGCCAGCAGGCTTGCACAGGGGGCGGTGAACACCGGGGAGCTGTTTTTT. The rearrangement joins TRBV7-8 to TRBJ2-2; TRBD1 matches 9 bases. CDR1 is SGHVS and CDR2 is FQNEAQ in the germline V gene. The V gene end was trimmed by 6 bases and the J gene end by 1 base; junction bases not matched to a gene: 9. The CDR3 covers 17 residues.

This clone was recorded many times. The chain carries TRBV13 and TRBJ2-1; 14 nucleotides line up with TRBD2. Germline CDR1 PRHDT, CDR2 FYEKMQ (reference sequence). The V segment lost 2 bases and the J segment 3 bases; nucleotides outside the gene matches: 3. CDR3 length: 17 amino acids. The DNA of the CDR3 is TGTGCCAGCAGCTTAACTGGGACTAGCGGGAGCTACAATGAGCAGTTCTTC. Its protein is CASSLTGTSGSYNEQFF.

There are a few counts of this clone. The J gene is TRBJ2-2, the V gene TRBV6-5, with 10 bases lining up with TRBD1. CDR1 and CDR2 from the germline V gene are MNHEY and SVGAGI. J lost 6 bases, V lost 6 bases, and 7 bases had no gene match. This CDR3 is built from 15 residues. Written as DNA, the CDR3 is TGTGCCAGCAGCCCCGGGACAGGGGAAGCCGGGGAGCTGTTTTTT. Translating gives CASSPGTGEAGELFF.

The genes are TRBV5-1 and TRBJ2-3; weak D call: TRBD1 (5 bases). Germline V CDR1 and CDR2: SGHRS, YFSETQ. The ends were cut back, 4 bases at V and 0 bases at J, with 12 bases in the middle. This CDR3 region has 15 residues. The CDR3 DNA reads TGCGCCAGCAGCCTCAACCAGGGTAGCACAGATACGCAGTATTTT. Translated, it gives CASSLNQGSTDTQYF.

The genes are TRBV7-9 and TRBJ2-2, with D possibly TRBD1 on 6 matching bases. Germline loops: CDR1 SEHNR, CDR2 FQNEAQ (reference sequence). Trimming removed 5 bases from V and 2 bases from J, with 12 bases in between. CDR3 length: 15 amino acids. The CDR3, as DNA: TGTGCCAGCAGCATAACAGGGAAAAACACCGGGGAGCTGTTTTTT. This sequence encodes CASSITGKNTGELFF.

A few counts support this clone. J is TRBJ2-3 and V is TRBV5-6; D gene unclear. Trimming cost V 0 bases and J 5 bases, with 4 bases left between them. The CDR3 is 12 residues long. Germline-derived CDR1 and CDR2 are SGHDT and YYEEEE. The CDR3 nucleotides read TGTGCCAGCAGCTTGGCCGTAGATACGCAGTATTTT. Translating it yields CASSLAVDTQYF.

J is TRBJ2-3 and V is TRBV7-8; D is possibly TRBD2 (6 bases). The V end lost 6 bases, the J end lost 2 bases, and 12 bases lay between the germline ends. Germline values: CDR1 SGHVS, CDR2 FQNEAQ. The length of the CDR3 is 14 residues. The DNA of the CDR3 is TGTGCCAGCAGTGTAGCGGCGTACACAGATACGCAGTATTTT. It specifies CASSVAAYTDTQYF.

The CDR3 nucleotides read TGTGCCAGCACCCAAAGGGGAAATTACAATGAGCAGTTCTTC. It translates to CASTQRGNYNEQFF. The chain joins TRBV6-1 to TRBJ2-1, with D maybe TRBD1 (5 bases). Germline V gene sequence: CDR1 MNHNS, CDR2 SASEGT. The CDR3 runs to 14 residues. Trimming took 7 bases from V and 4 from J, leaving 14 bases between them.

The chain is built from TRBV7-2 and TRBJ1-5; 8 bases line up with TRBD1. V lost 0 bases and J lost 7; bases outside the gene matches: 5. The CDR3 length is 15 residues. CDR1 is SGHTA and CDR2 is FQGNSA in the germline V gene. Here the CDR3 reads CASSLADRGGQPQHF. CDR3 in DNA: TGTGCCAGCAGCTTAGCCGACAGGGGCGGGCAGCCCCAGCATTTT.